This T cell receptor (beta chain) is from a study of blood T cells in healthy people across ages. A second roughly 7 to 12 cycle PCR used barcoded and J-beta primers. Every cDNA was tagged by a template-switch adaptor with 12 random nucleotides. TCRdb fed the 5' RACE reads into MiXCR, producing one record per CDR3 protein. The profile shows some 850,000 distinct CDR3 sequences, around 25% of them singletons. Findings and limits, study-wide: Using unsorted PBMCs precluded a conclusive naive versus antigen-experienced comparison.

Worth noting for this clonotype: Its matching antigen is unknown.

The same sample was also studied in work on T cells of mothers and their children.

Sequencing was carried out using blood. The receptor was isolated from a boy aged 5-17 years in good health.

The CDR3 protein is CASRKNEGTDTQYF. CDR3 in DNA: TGTGCCAGCAGAAAGAATGAGGGCACAGATACGCAGTATTTT. This rearrangement joins TRBV6-1 to TRBJ2-3; no firm D call. This CDR3 has 14 residues. Germline CDR1 and CDR2: MNHNS and SASEGT. V was cut by 6 bases and J by 1 base, with 11 bases left in between.